These T cell receptor beta chains were read from a single sample in a study of cytomegalovirus exposure and HLA in healthy donors. Profiled with immunoSEQ multiplex PCR; TCRdb holds only in-frame clones, not every one. This table has approximately 140,000 clones, 75% to 80% appearing once. Input material: PBMCs. The source of these receptors is a woman aged 55-75 years in good health and CMV-seronegative. The CDR3 runs from the conserved cysteine through the conserved F or W. D genes are given only for firm matches. For some rows the clone size is stated as once, few or many, or as a class when expanded; others skip it.

-,TRBJ1-5,-,TRBV7-8,CASSDIDRNQPQHF,TGTGCCAGCAGCGATATAGATCGCAATCAGCCCCAGCATTTT
TRBD2,TRBJ2-7,-,TRBV5-1,CATVASGRASYEQYF,TGCGCCACTGTTGCTAGCGGGAGGGCGAGTTACGAGCAGTACTTC
-,TRBJ1-1,few,TRBV5-1,CASSLTVNTEAFF,TGCGCCAGCAGCTTGACGGTGAACACTGAAGCTTTCTTT
TRBD1,TRBJ2-1,once,TRBV6-5,CASRRTGQGGWRQFF,TGTGCCAGCAGACGCACGGGACAGGGTGGTTGGAGGCAGTTCTTC
TRBD1,TRBJ1-1,-,TRBV28,CASTRTGPGNTEAFF,TGTGCCAGCACACGGACAGGGCCCGGGAACACTGAAGCTTTCTTT
-,TRBJ1-4,-,TRBV15,CATSREGWEDEKLFF,TGTGCCACCAGCAGAGAGGGGTGGGAGGATGAAAAACTGTTTTTT
-,TRBJ1-1,few,TRBV18,CASSPEGPSTEAFF,TGTGCCAGCTCACCAGAGGGCCCTAGTACTGAAGCTTTCTTT
-,TRBJ1-3,-,TRBV7-9,CASSLGAGQGRNTIYF,TGTGCCAGCAGCTTAGGTGCGGGCCAGGGGAGAAACACCATATATTTT
-,TRBJ2-3,-,TRBV7-9,CASSLSQAGDTQYF,TGTGCCAGCAGCTTAAGCCAGGCGGGGGATACGCAGTATTTT
TRBD1,TRBJ1-2,-,TRBV6-5,CASSHDRANYGYTF,TGTGCCAGCAGTCATGACAGGGCCAACTATGGCTACACCTTC
TRBD1,TRBJ1-1,once,TRBV5-1,CASSLDRTNTEAFF,TGCGCCAGCAGCCTGGACAGGACAAACACTGAAGCTTTCTTT
-,TRBJ1-1,-,TRBV19,CASSIRNRVTEAFF,TGTGCCAGTAGTATAAGGAATCGGGTCACTGAAGCTTTCTTT
-,TRBJ2-3,once,TRBV7-2,CASSPWDLFGGDTQYF,TGTGCCAGCAGCCCTTGGGACCTCTTCGGGGGAGATACGCAGTATTTT
-,TRBJ1-2,-,TRBV5-1,CASSRTYGSYGYTF,TGCGCCAGCAGCCGAACCTACGGTAGCTATGGCTACACCTTC
TRBD1,TRBJ1-5,-,TRBV6-5,CASSYRGAGGGQPQHF,TGTGCCAGCAGTTATAGGGGGGCAGGGGGCGGTCAGCCCCAGCATTTT
TRBD1,TRBJ1-1,-,TRBV11-3,CASSFRGSNTEAFF,TGTGCCAGCAGCTTCAGGGGGAGTAACACTGAAGCTTTCTTT
-,TRBJ1-1,-,TRBV27,CASSRLGTTNTEAFF,TGTGCCAGCAGTAGGTTGGGGACAACTAACACTGAAGCTTTCTTT
TRBD1,TRBJ1-5,-,TRBV7-9,CASSRQGKFPNQPQHF,TGTGCCAGCAGCCGACAGGGGAAGTTCCCCAATCAGCCCCAGCATTTT
TRBD1,TRBJ2-2,-,TRBV9,CASSPPLGNTGGSRSGELFF,TGTGCCAGCAGCCCGCCCCTAGGTAACACAGGGGGCAGTAGGTCCGGGGAGCTGTTTTTT
-,TRBJ1-1,once,TRBV30,CAWSLGGTEAFF,TGTGCCTGGAGTCTAGGGGGCACTGAAGCTTTCTTT
-,TRBJ1-4,-,TRBV28,CASSTTGTLNEKLFF,TGTGCCAGCAGCACCACAGGGACCCTTAATGAAAAACTGTTTTTT
TRBD1,TRBJ1-3,-,TRBV28,CASGAGQGGWNTIYF,TGTGCCAGCGGCGCGGGACAGGGGGGTTGGAACACCATATATTTT
TRBD2,TRBJ2-3,-,TRBV7-9,CASRAPTSGATDTQYF,TGTGCCAGCCGGGCCCCAACTAGCGGGGCTACAGATACGCAGTATTTT
TRBD1,TRBJ1-5,-,TRBV2,CASSDRGMNQPQHF,TGTGCCAGCAGTGACAGGGGGATGAATCAGCCCCAGCATTTT
-,TRBJ1-1,once,TRBV5-1,CASSLAGEGIGTEAFF,TGCGCCAGCAGCTTGGCAGGGGAAGGGATCGGCACTGAAGCTTTCTTT
-,TRBJ1-2,-,TRBV10-1,CASSESGGYGYTF,TGCGCCAGCAGCGAGTCCGGGGGCTATGGCTACACCTTC
-,TRBJ2-3,-,TRBV7-2,CASSLVGIGDTQYF,TGTGCCAGCAGCTTAGTGGGCATCGGAGATACGCAGTATTTT
-,TRBJ2-1,-,TRBV11-2,CASSDGRYYNEQFF,TGTGCCAGCAGCGACGGGAGATATTACAATGAGCAGTTCTTC
-,TRBJ1-2,-,TRBV5-1,CASSLVGGAVGYTF,TGCGCCAGCAGCTTGGTTGGGGGGGCCGTCGGCTACACCTTC
-,TRBJ2-1,-,TRBV7-9,CASSLQGGNEQFF,TGTGCCAGCAGCTTACAGGGGGGCAATGAGCAGTTCTTC
TRBD1,TRBJ1-1,-,TRBV6-1,CASSRQGATEAFF,TGTGCCAGCAGCAGACAGGGGGCCACTGAAGCTTTCTTT
TRBD2,TRBJ2-3,-,TRBV19,CASSSLDGLAGGPTLNTQYF,TGTGCCAGTAGTTCTCTGGACGGACTAGCGGGGGGCCCCACACTGAATACGCAGTATTTT
TRBD1,TRBJ1-1,-,TRBV5-1,CASSLKEGALLPEAFF,TGCGCCAGCAGCTTGAAAGAGGGGGCGTTACTACCTGAAGCTTTCTTT
TRBD1,TRBJ1-2,few,TRBV19,CASRSQRQGGSYTF,TGTGCCAGTAGATCCCAGCGACAGGGAGGCTCCTACACCTTC
-,TRBJ1-2,-,TRBV27,CASSPGLYGANYGYTF,TGTGCCAGCAGTCCCGGACTTTACGGAGCTAACTATGGCTACACCTTC
-,TRBJ1-6,-,TRBV5-6,CASSFGGRASMNSPLHF,TGTGCCAGCAGCTTCGGGGGGAGAGCGTCAATGAATTCACCCCTCCACTTT
-,TRBJ2-1,-,TRBV7-9,CASSLIVNEQFF,TGTGCCAGCAGCTTAATAGTAAATGAGCAGTTCTTC
TRBD1,TRBJ2-7,-,TRBV10-3,CAISESTGAYYEQYF,TGTGCCATCAGTGAGTCTACAGGGGCCTACTACGAGCAGTACTTC
-,TRBJ1-4,few,TRBV28,CASREGNEKLFF,TGTGCCAGCAGGGAGGGGAATGAAAAACTGTTTTTT
-,TRBJ2-2,-,TRBV5-1,CASSFDSRTNTGELFF,TGCGCCAGCAGCTTCGACAGTCGCACGAACACCGGGGAGCTGTTTTTT
-,TRBJ1-1,-,TRBV7-8,CASSLGPITKDTEAFF,TGTGCCAGCAGCTTGGGCCCGATAACGAAGGACACTGAAGCTTTCTTT
-,TRBJ1-2,few,TRBV6-5,CASSRGHQADYGYTF,TGTGCCAGCAGCCGGGGACACCAGGCGGACTATGGCTACACCTTC
TRBD2,TRBJ2-1,few,TRBV6-1,CASHPGLAGGVEFF,TGTGCCAGCCACCCGGGACTAGCGGGGGGGGTGGAGTTCTTC
-,TRBJ2-5,-,TRBV7-9,CASSSDPSGVRETQYF,TGTGCCAGCAGCTCTGACCCCTCGGGAGTTCGGGAGACCCAGTACTTC
-,TRBJ1-1,-,TRBV5-6,CASSFFQGRDTEAFF,TGTGCCAGCAGCTTTTTTCAGGGGAGGGACACTGAAGCTTTCTTT
TRBD1,TRBJ2-7,once,TRBV27,CASSLGTGEQYF,TGTGCCAGCAGCCTCGGGACAGGAGAGCAGTACTTC
-,TRBJ2-3,-,TRBV2,CASSGSGSDTQYF,TGTGCCAGCAGTGGATCCGGTTCAGATACGCAGTATTTT
TRBD1,TRBJ2-1,once,TRBV28,CASSRYGTGYNEQFF,TGTGCCAGCAGTCGTTACGGGACAGGTTACAATGAGCAGTTCTTC
-,TRBJ1-2,-,TRBV28,CASSLGGKLYGYTF,TGTGCCAGCAGTTTGGGGGGTAAGCTCTATGGCTACACCTTC
-,TRBJ2-7,once,TRBV7-3,CASSLGPRYEQYF,TGTGCCAGCAGCTTAGGGCCCCGATACGAGCAGTACTTC
TRBD2,TRBJ2-7,few,TRBV7-7,CASSLAASGIGEQYF,TGTGCCAGCAGCTTAGCTGCTAGCGGGATTGGCGAGCAGTACTTC
TRBD1,TRBJ1-1,-,TRBV7-8,CASSIGQGATEAFF,TGTGCCAGCAGCATTGGACAGGGGGCGACTGAAGCTTTCTTT
-,TRBJ2-1,-,TRBV6-1,CASSDFGVAYNEQFF,TGTGCCAGCAGTGACTTCGGGGTGGCCTACAATGAGCAGTTCTTC